Below are 28 T cell receptor beta chains sequenced from a single sample in a study of OX40 agonist ivuxolimab in advanced cancers. Data came from immunoSEQ multiplex PCR; TCRdb stores just in-frame clones and leaves some out. The repertoire holds tens of thousands of clones, with 80% to 95% as singletons. The source material was CD4+ or CD8+ T cells sorted from blood, sampled in a trial of the OX40 agonist ivuxolimab. These receptors originate from an adult with an advanced solid tumor such as melanoma, head and neck, liver or kidney cancer.

This chain joins TRBV4-3 and TRBJ2-5, with a tentative D call TRBD2 (5 bases). Trimming took off 2 bases at V and 5 bases at J, with 6 bases between the two ends. The germline gives CDR1 LGHNA, CDR2 YSLEER. The CDR3 extends over 12 amino acids. Here the CDR3 DNA reads TGCGCCAGCAGCCAATTAGCGGAGACCCAGTACTTC. Encoded protein: CASSQLAETQYF.

The chain links TRBV29-1 to TRBJ2-2, with TRBD1 matching 7 bases. Germline V CDR1 and CDR2: SQVTM, ANQGSEA. With 5 bases clipped from V and 3 bases from J, the junction kept 6 bases outside the gene matches. CDR3 length: 14 residues. The CDR3 is CSVTGVAHTGELFF. The CDR3 DNA follows: TGCAGCGTTACAGGGGTTGCCCACACCGGGGAGCTGTTTTTT.

The J gene is TRBJ2-2, the V gene TRBV7-9, with D possibly being TRBD2 (6 bases). The ends were cut back, 5 bases at V and 5 bases at J, with 12 bases in the middle. From germline, CDR1 is SEHNR and CDR2 FQNEAQ (reference sequence). The CDR3 is 14 amino acids. The CDR3: CASSPLAGTGELFF. Here the CDR3 DNA reads TGTGCCAGCAGCCCCCTGGCGGGGACCGGGGAGCTGTTTTTT.

The gene calls are TRBV6-6 and TRBJ2-5, with D hard to call. Trimming took off 6 bases at V and 4 bases at J, with 12 bases between the two ends. From germline, CDR1 is MNHNY and CDR2 SVGAGI (reference sequence). This CDR3 comprises 13 residues. CDR3 sequence: CASSPRSIETQYF. The DNA for the CDR3 is TGTGCCAGCAGCCCTCGGAGCATAGAGACCCAGTACTTC.

V usage is TRBV5-6 and J usage is TRBJ2-2; a weak D match, TRBD1 (6 bases). Germline loops: CDR1 SGHDT, CDR2 YYEEEE. The CDR3 loop spans 16 amino acids. V was clipped by 4 bases and J by 0 bases, with 13 bases between them. This CDR3 is CASSLVGQPNTGELFF. In nucleotides, the CDR3 is TGTGCCAGCAGCCTTGTCGGACAGCCGAACACCGGGGAGCTGTTTTTT.

This chain uses TRBV4-3 with TRBJ1-2, with 9 nucleotides matching TRBD1. Germline trimming cut 4 bases from V and 4 bases from J; bases unmatched to any gene: 4. This CDR3 has 14 amino acids. The germline gives CDR1 LGHNA, CDR2 YSLEER. The CDR3, as DNA: TGCGCCAGCAGCCCGGGACAGGGAGTCTATGGCTACACCTTC. Translated, it gives CASSPGQGVYGYTF.

The chain carries TRBV9 and TRBJ1-4; perhaps TRBD1 as D (5 bases). CDR1 SGDLS and CDR2 YYNGEE come from the germline V gene. The CDR3 is 15 amino acids. The V gene lost 5 bases and the J gene lost 0 bases, with 11 bases spanning the gap. The CDR3 DNA sequence: TGTGCCAGCAGTCGACAGATTGCAACTAATGAAAAACTGTTTTTT. This gives the protein CASSRQIATNEKLFF.

The rearrangement uses TRBV5-6 and TRBJ2-3; the match to TRBD2 covers 12 bases. The CDR3 runs to 15 residues. Per the germline V gene, CDR1 is SGHDT and CDR2 is YYEEEE. The V segment lost 2 bases and the J segment 6 bases; nucleotides outside the gene matches: 4. CDR3 in DNA: TGTGCCAGCAGCTTTAGGACTAGCGGGACCGATACGCAGTATTTT. This encodes CASSFRTSGTDTQYF. Together with reference TRBV5-6 and TRBJ2-3, the CDR3 gives the full variable domain: DAGVTQSPTHLIKTRGQQVTLRCSPKSGHDTVSWYQQALGQGPQFIFQYYEEEERQRGNFPDRFSGHQFPNYSSELNVNALLLGDSALYLCASSFRTSGTDTQYFGPGTRLTVL.

J is TRBJ2-5 and V is TRBV5-1; 8 nucleotides agree with TRBD1. CDR1 and CDR2 (germline): SGHRS, YFSETQ. This CDR3 has 15 amino acids. V trimming: 3 bases; J trimming: 2 bases; junction bases outside the gene matches: 6. The CDR3 region has the DNA TGCGCCAGCAGCTCGCAGGGGGCGAGTCAAGAGACCCAGTACTTC. Translating gives CASSSQGASQETQYF.

The V call is TRBV7-3, the J call TRBJ2-2; D perhaps matches TRBD1 (6 bases). The germline V gene encodes CDR1 SGHTA and CDR2 FQGTGA. V dropped 5 bases and J dropped 7 bases, with 17 bases sitting between them. CDR3 length: 15 residues. The chain's CDR3 is CASSIGHRDVGELFF. DNA of the CDR3: TGTGCCAGCAGCATAGGGCACAGGGATGTCGGGGAGCTGTTTTTT.

This chain joins TRBV4-2 and TRBJ2-3; 8 bases align to TRBD1. This CDR3 spans 19 amino acids. Germline CDR1 and CDR2: LGHNA and YNFKEQ. Trimming removed 0 bases from V and 0 bases from J; junction bases left unmatched: 11. The CDR3 sequence: CASSQEMATGEISTDTQYF. DNA for the CDR3: TGTGCCAGCAGCCAAGAAATGGCGACAGGGGAAATTAGCACAGATACGCAGTATTTT.

This sequence joins TRBV13 and TRBJ2-7; TRBD2 might be the D (5 bases). Trimming took off 0 bases at V and 2 bases at J, with 20 bases between the two ends. Germline loops: CDR1 PRHDT, CDR2 FYEKMQ (reference sequence). The CDR3 is 18 amino acids. The CDR3 region is CASSLGDLWRAVAYEQYF. For the CDR3, the DNA is TGTGCCAGCAGCTTAGGCGACCTTTGGAGAGCGGTTGCCTACGAGCAGTACTTC.

V usage is TRBV7-2 and J usage is TRBJ2-3; TRBD2 aligns across 10 bases. This CDR3 comprises 16 residues. V was clipped by 5 bases and J by 2 bases; unmatched bases: 7. The germline V gene has CDR1 SGHTA and CDR2 FQGNSA. CDR3 in DNA: TGTGCCAGCAGCAACCGACTAGCGGGTGCCACAGATACGCAGTATTTT. Translated, it gives CASSNRLAGATDTQYF.

This sequence joins TRBV6-1 and TRBJ2-4; D possibly corresponds to TRBD1 (6 bases). Germline lookup yields CDR1 MNHNS and CDR2 SASEGT. The CDR3 is made up of 14 amino acids. Trimming removed 3 bases from V and 0 bases from J, with 6 bases in between. CDR3 sequence reads: CASSETGAKNIQYF. In DNA form, the CDR3 reads TGTGCCAGCAGTGAGACAGGAGCCAAAAACATTCAGTACTTC.

The chain couples TRBV27 to TRBJ1-5, with D tentatively TRBD1 (6 bases). The CDR3 loop spans 15 amino acids. Germline CDR1 is MNHEY and CDR2 is SMNVEV (reference sequence). V gave up 6 bases and J gave up 0 bases, with 12 bases separating them. The CDR3 here is CASSPGQTSNQPQHF. Here the CDR3 DNA reads TGTGCCAGCAGCCCCGGACAGACTAGCAATCAGCCCCAGCATTTT.

This clone was detected only a few times. The chain recombines TRBV5-4 with TRBJ1-2, with a weak D call TRBD1 (6 bases). From germline, CDR1 is SGHNT and CDR2 YYREEE (reference sequence). This CDR3 spans 13 amino acids. V shed 3 bases and J shed 4 bases, with 10 bases lying between them. CDR3 protein: CASSSGASYGYTF. The CDR3 DNA is TGTGCCAGCAGCTCGGGGGCGAGCTATGGCTACACCTTC.

This chain uses TRBV9 with TRBJ1-1; D is possibly TRBD1 (5 bases). Looked up from germline, CDR1 is SGDLS and CDR2 is YYNGEE. CDR3 length: 14 amino acids. V was clipped by 3 bases and J by 0 bases, with 9 bases between them. In nucleotides, the CDR3 is TGTGCCAGCAGCGCAGGGTCCTTGAACACTGAAGCTTTCTTT. Translating it yields CASSAGSLNTEAFF. The full variable domain, in which reference TRBV9 and TRBJ1-1 provide the parts outside the CDR3, is DSGVTQTPKHLITATGQRVTLRCSPRSGDLSVYWYQQSLDQGLQFLIQYYNGEERAKGNILERFSAQQFPDLHSELNLSSLELGDSALYFCASSAGSLNTEAFFGQGTRLTVV.

The chain joins TRBV5-1 to TRBJ1-3; D gene uncertain. Germline CDR1 and CDR2: SGHRS and YFSETQ. The CDR3 covers 15 residues. With 0 bases removed from V and 0 bases from J, the gap between germline ends came to 7 bases. CDR3 coding DNA: TGCGCCAGCAGCTTGGGTTTCCTCTCTGGAAACACCATATATTTT. Amino acid sequence: CASSLGFLSGNTIYF. The complete variable domain, with remaining parts taken from reference TRBV5-1 and TRBJ1-3, reads KAGVTQTPRYLIKTRGQQVTLSCSPISGHRSVSWYQQTPGQGLQFLFEYFSETQRNKGNFPGRFSGRQFSNSRSEMNVSTLELGDSALYLCASSLGFLSGNTIYFGEGSWLTVV.

The V gene is TRBV5-1, the J gene TRBJ2-5, with TRBD2 identical over 9 bases. Germline V gives CDR1 SGHRS, CDR2 YFSETQ. The CDR3 is made up of 16 amino acids. The junction had 8 bases not matched to a gene; V was cut back by 0 bases and J by 5 bases. The CDR3 reads CASSLDLLAGLETQYF. In nucleotides, the CDR3 is TGCGCCAGCAGCTTGGATTTGCTAGCGGGATTGGAGACCCAGTACTTC.

This chain joins TRBV28 and TRBJ2-2; tentatively, D is TRBD1 (6 bases). CDR3 length: 14 amino acids. Trimming pared 10 bases from V and 6 bases from J, leaving 18 bases between. The germline V gene has CDR1 MDHEN and CDR2 SYDVKM. The CDR3 DNA follows: TGTGCCACAAAGCTCCCTTACAGGGCCGGGGAGCTGTTTTTT. Translating it yields CATKLPYRAGELFF. The full variable domain, in which reference TRBV28 and TRBJ2-2 provide the parts outside the CDR3, is DVKVTQSSRYLVKRTGEKVFLECVQDMDHENMFWYRQDPGLGLRLIYFSYDVKMKEKGDIPEGYSVSREKKERFSLILESASTNQTSMYLCATKLPYRAGELFFGEGSRLTVL.

The rearrangement uses TRBV5-5 and TRBJ2-1; D is possibly TRBD1 or TRBD2 (6 bases each). The CDR3 totals 14 residues. Germline-derived CDR1 and CDR2 are SGHKS and YYEKEE (reference sequence). V gave up 5 bases and J gave up 10 bases, with 19 bases separating them. CDR3 residues: CASRLLGGRREQFF. In nucleotides, the CDR3 is TGTGCCAGCAGACTACTTGGGGGGCGCCGGGAGCAGTTCTTC.

This chain joins TRBV6-6 and TRBJ2-5, with D possibly TRBD1 on 5 matching bases. The CDR3 length is 12 residues. The germline CDR1 and CDR2 sequences are MNHNY and SVGAGI (reference sequence). Trimming pared 4 bases from V and 5 bases from J, leaving 8 bases between. The CDR3 DNA follows: TGTGCCAGCAGTTTAAACAGGGAGACCCAGTACTTC. It is translated as CASSLNRETQYF.

This clone has just a few counts. The chain recombines TRBV11-3 with TRBJ2-1; 14 bases fit TRBD2. The V and J ends lost 3 bases and 4 bases, in that order; junction bases with no gene match: 5. CDR3 length: 17 amino acids. Germline CDR1 and CDR2: SGHNT and YENEEA. The CDR3 here is CASSLGLAGAGYNEQFF. For the CDR3, the DNA is TGTGCCAGCAGCTTGGGACTAGCGGGAGCCGGGTACAATGAGCAGTTCTTC.

The chain joins TRBV5-6 to TRBJ2-3; 8 nucleotides match TRBD2. The trim removed 0 bases at V and 4 bases at J, leaving 7 bases unmatched. The CDR3 length is 16 residues. CDR1 is SGHDT and CDR2 is YYEEEE in the germline V gene. The CDR3 reads CASSLVAGNIADTQYF. The CDR3 bases are TGTGCCAGCAGCTTGGTAGCGGGAAATATCGCAGATACGCAGTATTTT.

This clone came up once. The genes are TRBV11-3 and TRBJ2-1; D may be TRBD2 (6 bases). The germline V and J ends were trimmed by 5 bases and 6 bases, with 14 bases remaining between them. CDR1 is SGHNT and CDR2 is YENEEA in the germline V gene. This CDR3 region has 14 residues. The CDR3 DNA reads as TGTGCCAGCAGCAACGGGGGTTGGGGCAATGAGCAGTTCTTC. As protein: CASSNGGWGNEQFF.

The CDR3 here is CASSLGGDRYSGNTIYF. In nucleotides, the CDR3 is TGTGCCAGCAGCTTAGGGGGGGACAGGTATTCTGGAAACACCATATATTTT. V usage is TRBV7-2 and J usage is TRBJ1-3; 8 bases align to TRBD1. With V trimmed by 1 base and J by 1 base, 6 bases remained unmatched. The CDR3 length is 17 residues. CDR1 is SGHTA and CDR2 is FQGNSA in the germline V gene.

The rearrangement uses TRBV6-1 and TRBJ1-1; maybe TRBD1 (5 bases). CDR1 MNHNS and CDR2 SASEGT come from the germline V gene. The CDR3 totals 11 residues. V was trimmed by 8 bases and J by 7 bases, leaving 11 bases between them. The CDR3, as DNA: TGTGCCAGCGGGGGTGGGGTTGAAGCTTTCTTT. Translated, it gives CASGGGVEAFF.

CDR3 sequence: CATSGANVLTF. The CDR3 bases are TGTGCCACCTCTGGGGCCAACGTCCTGACTTTC. The V call is TRBV2, the J call TRBJ2-6; D is unresolved. Germline CDR1 is SNHLY and CDR2 is FYNNEI. The CDR3 has 11 residues. Trimming cost V 10 bases and J 0 bases, with 1 base left between them.